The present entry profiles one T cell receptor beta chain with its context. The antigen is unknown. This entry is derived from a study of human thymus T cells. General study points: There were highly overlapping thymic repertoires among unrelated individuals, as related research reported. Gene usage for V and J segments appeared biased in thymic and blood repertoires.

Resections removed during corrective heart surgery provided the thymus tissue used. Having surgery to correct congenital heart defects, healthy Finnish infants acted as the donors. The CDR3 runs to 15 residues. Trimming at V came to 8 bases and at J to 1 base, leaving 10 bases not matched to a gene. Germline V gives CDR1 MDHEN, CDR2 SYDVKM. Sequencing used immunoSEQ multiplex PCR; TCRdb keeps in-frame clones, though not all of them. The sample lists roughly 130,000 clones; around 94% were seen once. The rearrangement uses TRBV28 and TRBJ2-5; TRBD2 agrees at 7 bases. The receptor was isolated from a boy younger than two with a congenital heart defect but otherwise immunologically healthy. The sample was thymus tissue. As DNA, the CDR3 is TGTGCCAGCGTCTCCCTGCGGGGGTTCCAAGAGACCCAGTACTTC. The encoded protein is CASVSLRGFQETQYF.